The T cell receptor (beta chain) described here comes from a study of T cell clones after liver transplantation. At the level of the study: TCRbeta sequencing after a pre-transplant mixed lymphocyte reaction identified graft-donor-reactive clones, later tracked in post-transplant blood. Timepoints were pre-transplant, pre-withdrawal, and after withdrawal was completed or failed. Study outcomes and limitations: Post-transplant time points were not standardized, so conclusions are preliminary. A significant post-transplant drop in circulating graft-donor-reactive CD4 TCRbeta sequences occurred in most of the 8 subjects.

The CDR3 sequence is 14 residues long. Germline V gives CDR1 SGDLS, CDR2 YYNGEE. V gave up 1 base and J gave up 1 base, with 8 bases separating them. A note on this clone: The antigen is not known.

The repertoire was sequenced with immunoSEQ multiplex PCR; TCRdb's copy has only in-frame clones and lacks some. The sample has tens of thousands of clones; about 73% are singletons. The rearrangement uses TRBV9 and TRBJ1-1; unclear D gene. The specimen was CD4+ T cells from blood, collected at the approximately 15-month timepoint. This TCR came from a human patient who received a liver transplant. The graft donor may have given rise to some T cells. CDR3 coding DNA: TGTGCCAGCAGCGTACAGACAACGAACACTGAAGCTTTCTTT. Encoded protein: CASSVQTTNTEAFF.